This TCR beta chain was sequenced during a study of CD8+ T cells in alopecia areata. This CDR3 comprises 18 residues. Germline CDR1 reads LGHNA; CDR2 reads YSLEER. The V end lost 0 bases, the J end lost 5 bases, and 22 bases lay between the germline ends. Following extraction, RNA underwent reverse transcription to cDNA, which served as the sequencing template. The method was immunoSEQ multiplex PCR; TCRdb's version includes in-frame clones alone and lacks a portion of them. This table has about 210,000 clones, around three fifths appearing once. Treatment in this sample: oral pan-JAK inhibitor, 5-10 mg twice daily.

The V gene is TRBV4-3, the J gene TRBJ1-2; D perhaps matches TRBD1 (5 bases). This clonotype originated in a human donor with alopecia areata. The starting material was CD4+ T cells sorted from blood, obtained at week 4, from a patient treated with tofacitinib. For the CDR3, the DNA is TGCGCCAGCAGCCAAGAATTGGGAGGCGGCTTCGGGGGGTATGGCTACACCTTC. This codes for CASSQELGGGFGGYGYTF.